Sequencing of this T cell receptor beta chain was carried out in a study of patients and donors after allogeneic stem cell transplantation. MiXCR, applied by TCRdb to the RT-PCR reads, yields one record per CDR3 protein. The data show about 18,000 distinct CDR3 sequences, about 5% seen once. In its sample, this clonotype was seen many times. With V trimmed by 4 bases and J by 0 bases, 0 bases remained unmatched. The CDR3 totals 14 residues. Germline loops: CDR1 SGHTA, CDR2 FQGTGA. The rearrangement joins TRBV7-3 to TRBJ2-3; TRBD2 aligns across 8 bases. This clonotype originated in a human donor who was either an allogeneic HSCT recipient or a stem cell or donor lymphocyte infusion donor (not recorded which). It is not recorded whose cells these are; they may come from a transplant donor. Material: blood, either unsorted or a sorted T cell fraction (not recorded which). CDR3 protein: CASSSSGSTDTQYF. CDR3 DNA sequence: TGTGCCAGCAGCTCTAGCGGGAGCACAGATACGCAGTATTTT.